This entry concerns a single TCR beta chain. This clonotype was counted many times. Its binding antigen is unknown. Within one base of it there is no much larger clone, and no base qualities were kept. Profiling of TCR beta VDJ combinations and CDR3 sequences used genomic DNA as the template. An Illumina HiSeq 2000 was used for TCR repertoire sequencing. The authors' pipeline ran thus. TRBV/TRBJ rearrangement plots, CDR3 size and DJ length profiles, and Simpson's diversity index were used to assess repertoires. The most abundant DNA sequence in the deep sequencing data was defined as the immunodominant clone. CDR3 amino acid sequences were screened for sharing across subjects and compared with published repertoires and the VDJdb database. TCRdb itself trimmed the public reads at Q25 with fastp, ran MiXCR and retained productive beta chains. Identical CDR3 protein sequences are pooled into one entry, listed with their most common genes and DNA. TCRdb's processing, not the study's, gives the V and J calls here. The sample table lists fewer than 300,000 distinct CDR3 sequences, roughly 82% of them with a count of one. The ten largest clones capture approximately 40% of the sample.

V loses 6 bases, J loses 0 bases, and the germline ends lie 12 bases apart. Reading the germline V gene (reference sequence) gives CDR1 LNHDA and CDR2 SQIVND. The CDR3 runs 15 residues from the cysteine to the phenylalanine. Left in the record is the CDR3 DNA by itself, 45 bases read in frame from the first base. Patients chosen for sequencing had shown expansion of CD8+CD57+ cells by flow cytometry. All patients had severe acquired aplastic anemia diagnosed by International Study of Aplastic Anemia and Agranulocytosis and Camitta criteria. Patients had received no therapy at the time of blood sampling. TCR repertoires of sorted CD4+ and CD8+ blood T cells from severe aplastic anemia patients and healthy subjects were deep-sequenced in the study. In the USA, patient enrollment took place under clinicaltrials.gov protocols 00001620, 01623167, 00001397, 00071045, 00081523 and 00961064. Ficoll-Paque density gradient centrifugation was used to isolate peripheral blood mononuclear cells. Before DNA extraction, CD4+ and CD8+ T cells were sorted by FACS or by magnetic beads.

The sample belongs to a study of CD8+CD57+ T cells in acquired aplastic anemia (dated by TCRdb to about 2018). As for the study more broadly: A mean of around 3.3 ug of DNA, ranging from 0.2 to 27.4 ug, was extracted from sorted CD4+ and CD8+ cells. CD8+CD57+ expansion was defined as a frequency above the mean frequency observed in healthy subjects.

The paper as a whole reports these results and caveats: Between patients and healthy controls, no significant difference in CD8+ Simpson's diversity was found (P=0.060). Roughly 29 CD8+ CDR3 sequences were found to be shared between patients and controls, but these sequences appeared to be highly expressed in patients and within the immunodominant clones of the patients.

The sequenced sample was sorted CD4+, CD8+, or CD8+CD57+ T cells (not recorded which) from PBMCs. The origin of this receptor is a human donor with aplastic anemia. The V gene is TRBV19 and the J gene is TRBJ1-5; D gene: possibly TRBD1, on 6 matching bases. CDR3 reads: CASSLQGYSNQPQHF. Here is the DNA: TGTGCCAGTAGCCTACAGGGATATAGCAATCAGCCCCAGCATTTT.